This TCR beta chain was found in a study of glioma-infiltrating T cells after dendritic cell vaccination. The length of the CDR3 is 12 residues. Trimming took off 6 bases at V and 5 bases at J, with 11 bases between the two ends. Germline lookup yields CDR1 LGHNT and CDR2 FRNRAP. Time point denoted: after dendritic cell vaccination, including at tumor progression/relapse. Input was 2 to 2.5 ug genomic DNA, or all available if less. Assay used: immunoSEQ multiplex PCR; TCRdb lists only in-frame clones, some missing. The sample has just under 100,000 clones, more than 70% seen once. The sequence was obtained from a human donor with glioblastoma. This specimen was blood, taken after dendritic cell vaccination. The V gene is TRBV12-5, the J gene TRBJ2-7, with D possibly matching TRBD1 (5 bases). In nucleotides, the CDR3 is TGTGCTAGTGGAACCCTACAGGACGAGCAGTACTTC. This gives the protein CASGTLQDEQYF. The full variable domain, rest sourced from reference TRBV12-5 and TRBJ2-7, is DARVTQTPRHKVTEMGQEVTMRCQPILGHNTVFWYRQTMMQGLELLAYFRNRAPLDDSGMPKDRFSAEMPDATLATLKIQPSEPRDSAVYFCASGTLQDEQYFGPGTRLTVT.